Presented here are 10 T cell receptor beta chains from one specimen sequenced in a study of blood T cell repertoires in COVID-19. Sequencing used immunoSEQ multiplex PCR; TCRdb keeps in-frame clones, though not all of them. The sample records fewer than 150,000 clones, around 87% being singletons. The specimen sequenced was peripheral blood. These receptors were collected from a woman aged 55 to 70 with acute or convalescent COVID-19.

The chain carries TRBV7-9 and TRBJ2-3; D is undetermined. The CDR3 is 13 amino acids. Germline-derived CDR1 and CDR2 are SEHNR and FQNEAQ (reference sequence). V was clipped by 3 bases and J by 1 base, with 5 bases between them. The CDR3 reads CASSLTGTDTQYF. CDR3 nucleotides: TGTGCCAGCAGCTTGACTGGCACAGATACGCAGTATTTT.

This chain connects TRBV6-5 to TRBJ2-1; 9 bases line up with TRBD2. Germline CDR1 reads MNHEY; CDR2 reads SVGAGI. V lost 8 bases, J lost 7 bases, and 9 bases stayed unmatched. The CDR3 is made up of 14 amino acids. The CDR3 region is CASGRGGRVNEQFF. The DNA for the CDR3 is TGTGCCAGCGGCCGGGGCGGGAGGGTGAATGAGCAGTTCTTC.

The chain uses TRBV23-1 and TRBJ1-2, with D unclear. TRBV23-1 qualifies as an ORF whose function is uncertain. Deletions cut 1 base from V and 4 bases from J, with 10 bases between. The CDR3 is 14 amino acids. The CDR3 here is CASSQWARSYGYTF. CDR3 DNA: TGCGCCAGCAGTCAATGGGCCAGGTCCTATGGCTACACCTTC.

This chain uses TRBV11-2 with TRBJ1-4, with D possibly TRBD1 on 5 matching bases. The germline V gene has CDR1 SGHAT and CDR2 FQNNGV. The CDR3 is made up of 14 amino acids. V was clipped by 3 bases and J by 8 bases, with 13 bases between them. CDR3 amino acids: CASSFWGAKEKLFF. DNA of the CDR3: TGTGCCAGCAGCTTCTGGGGCGCGAAGGAAAAACTGTTTTTT.

This clone was found once. V is TRBV30 and J is TRBJ1-3, with TRBD1 matching over 7 bases. The CDR3 sequence is 13 residues long. Germline V CDR1 and CDR2: GTSNPN, SVGIG (reference sequence). V gave up 3 bases and J gave up 7 bases; unmatched junction bases: 6. The CDR3 spells CAWRRPGGNTIYF. CDR3 DNA sequence: TGTGCCTGGAGGCGCCCAGGGGGGAACACCATATATTTT. The full variable domain, in which reference TRBV30 and TRBJ1-3 provide the parts outside the CDR3, is SQTIHQWPATLVQPVGSPLSLECTVEGTSNPNLYWYRQAAGRGLQLLFYSVGIGQISSEVPQNLSASRPQDRQFILSSKKLLLSDSGFYLCAWRRPGGNTIYFGEGSWLTVV.

The genes are TRBV28 and TRBJ1-2; D might be TRBD1 (5 bases). Trimming shortened V by 4 bases and J by 10 bases, and 13 bases separated the two germline ends. Germline V lookup: CDR1 MDHEN, CDR2 SYDVKM. The CDR3 is made up of 12 amino acids. The CDR3 reads CASSWDYFDYTF. The DNA of the CDR3 is TGTGCCAGCAGTTGGGACTATTTTGACTACACCTTC.

The chain joins TRBV19 to TRBJ1-1, with 10 bases that match TRBD1. CDR1 LNHDA and CDR2 SQIVND come from the germline V gene (reference sequence). The junction had 8 bases not matched to a gene; V was cut back by 4 bases and J by 0 bases. CDR3 length: 17 residues. The CDR3 here is CASSNGQGGRMNTEAFF. The CDR3 DNA follows: TGTGCCAGTAGTAATGGACAGGGGGGAAGAATGAACACTGAAGCTTTCTTT.

This sequence joins TRBV7-2 and TRBJ1-1, with D possibly matching TRBD1 (5 bases). Germline CDR1 SGHTA, CDR2 FQGNSA. The CDR3 covers 15 residues. Trimming shortened V by 5 bases and J by 3 bases, and 16 bases separated the two germline ends. In DNA form, the CDR3 reads TGTGCCAGCAGCGTGACAGTACGGGGGTACACTGAAGCTTTCTTT. It translates to CASSVTVRGYTEAFF. Full variable domain (outside the CDR3, taken from reference TRBV7-2 and TRBJ1-1): GAGVSQSPSNKVTEKGKDVELRCDPISGHTALYWYRQSLGQGLEFLIYFQGNSAPDKSGLPSDRFSAERTGGSVSTLTIQRTQQEDSAVYLCASSVTVRGYTEAFFGQGTRLTVV.

The V and J genes are TRBV25-1 and TRBJ1-5, with 9 positions matching TRBD1. This CDR3 region has 14 residues. Unmatched junction bases numbered 3, after V lost 4 bases and J lost 5 bases. CDR1 and CDR2 from the germline V gene are MGHDK and SYGVNS. The CDR3 nucleotides are TGTGCCAGCAGTGGCCGACAGGGGGATCAGCCCCAGCATTTT. It is translated as CASSGRQGDQPQHF.

The J gene is TRBJ2-1, the V gene TRBV3-1 (or the pseudogene TRBV3-2); 14 positions match TRBD2. The CDR3 is 15 amino acids. Germline lookup yields CDR1 LGHDT and CDR2 YNNKEL (reference sequence). V trimming: 4 bases; J trimming: 9 bases; junction bases outside the gene matches: 5. Here the CDR3 DNA reads TGTGCCAGCAGCCCGGGACTAGCGGGAGCGGTTGAGCAGTTCTTC. This codes for CASSPGLAGAVEQFF.